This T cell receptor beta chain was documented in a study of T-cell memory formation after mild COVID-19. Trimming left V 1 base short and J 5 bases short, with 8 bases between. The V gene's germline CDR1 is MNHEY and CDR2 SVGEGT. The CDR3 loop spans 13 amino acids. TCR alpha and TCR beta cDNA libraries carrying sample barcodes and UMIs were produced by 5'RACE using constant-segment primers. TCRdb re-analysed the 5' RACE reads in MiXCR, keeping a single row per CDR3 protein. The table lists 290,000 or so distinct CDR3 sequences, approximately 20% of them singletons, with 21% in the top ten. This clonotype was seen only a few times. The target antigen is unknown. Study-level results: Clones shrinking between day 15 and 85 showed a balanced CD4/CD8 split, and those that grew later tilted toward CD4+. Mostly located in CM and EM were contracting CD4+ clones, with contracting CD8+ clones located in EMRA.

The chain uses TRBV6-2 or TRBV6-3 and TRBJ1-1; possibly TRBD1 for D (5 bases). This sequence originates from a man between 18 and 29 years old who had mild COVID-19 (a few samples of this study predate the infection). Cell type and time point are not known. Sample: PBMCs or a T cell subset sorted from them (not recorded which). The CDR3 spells CASSYFRATEAFF. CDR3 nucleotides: TGTGCCAGCAGTTACTTCAGGGCGACTGAAGCTTTCTTT.